The entry below describes one T cell receptor (beta chain). This sample is part of a study of blood T cell repertoires in COVID-19. V lost 7 bases and J lost 5, with 12 bases in between. The CDR3 has 13 amino acids. Per germline, CDR1 SGHNT and CDR2 YYREEE (reference sequence). Data came from immunoSEQ multiplex PCR; TCRdb stores just in-frame clones and leaves some out. Of roughly 69,000 clones listed, under 85% are singletons. Sequenced material: peripheral blood. The chain combines TRBV5-4 with TRBJ2-2; D possibly corresponds to TRBD2 (6 bases). This receptor was taken from a woman between 50 and 59 years old with acute or convalescent COVID-19. The DNA of the CDR3 is TGTGCCAGCCAGGCGGGGAATACCGGGGAGCTGTTTTTT. This codes for CASQAGNTGELFF.